This passage covers 5 T cell receptor beta chains from one sample sequenced in a study of blood T cell repertoires in COVID-19. The table came from immunoSEQ multiplex PCR; TCRdb's copy has only in-frame clones and leaves some out. The sample lists some 97,000 clones; about 80% were seen once. The sequenced material came from peripheral blood. The receptors were sampled from a woman in her 70s with acute or convalescent COVID-19.

This clone was detected only once. CDR3 sequence reads: CASSAETGQPQHF. CDR3 nucleotide sequence: TGTGCCAGCAGTGCGGAAACAGGTCAGCCCCAGCATTTT. The rearrangement joins TRBV6-4 to TRBJ1-5; TRBD1 is a possible D gene (5 bases). V was clipped by 4 bases and J by 6 bases, with 10 bases between them. The CDR3 covers 13 residues. Germline lookup yields CDR1 MRHNA and CDR2 SNTAGT.

This sequence joins TRBV19 and TRBJ1-2, with 8 nucleotides matching TRBD1. V shed 5 bases, J shed 7 bases, and the junction held 9 bases outside the gene matches. CDR1 is LNHDA and CDR2 is SQIVND in the germline V gene (reference sequence). The CDR3 is made up of 14 amino acids. CDR3 sequence reads: CASSVTGGSGGYTF. The CDR3 region has the DNA TGTGCCAGTAGTGTAACAGGGGGGAGTGGTGGCTACACCTTC.

V is TRBV30 and J is TRBJ2-7; D gene unclear. The germline CDR1 and CDR2 sequences are GTSNPN and SVGIG (reference sequence). V lost 5 bases and J lost 6, with 14 bases in between. The CDR3 is made up of 12 amino acids. CDR3: CAWGPRLGEQYF. The CDR3 DNA reads TGTGCCTGGGGTCCCAGGCTCGGCGAGCAGTACTTC.

In nucleotides, the CDR3 is TGTGCCAGCAGTGAAGTTAACAGGGGACCCCACGAGCAGTACGTC. Protein sequence: CASSEVNRGPHEQYV. The V and J genes are TRBV6-1 and TRBJ2-7; 7 bases are a match to TRBD1. Germline CDR1 reads MNHNS; CDR2 reads SASEGT. V trimming: 1 base; J trimming: 5 bases; junction bases outside the gene matches: 8. The CDR3 length is 15 residues.

This clone was counted once. The V gene is TRBV5-1, the J gene TRBJ1-4, with D perhaps matching TRBD1 (6 bases). V was pared by 1 base and J by 4 bases, with 14 bases between. The CDR3 consists of 16 residues. CDR1 is SGHRS, CDR2 YFSETQ, per germline. The CDR3 is CASSLTYGQLNEKLFF. The CDR3 coding sequence is TGCGCCAGCAGCTTGACCTACGGACAGCTTAATGAAAAACTGTTTTTT. The full variable domain, rest sourced from reference TRBV5-1 and TRBJ1-4, is KAGVTQTPRYLIKTRGQQVTLSCSPISGHRSVSWYQQTPGQGLQFLFEYFSETQRNKGNFPGRFSGRQFSNSRSEMNVSTLELGDSALYLCASSLTYGQLNEKLFFGSGTQLSVL.